The 26 T cell receptor beta chains below all came from one sample that was sequenced in a study of blood T cell repertoires in COVID-19. Data came from immunoSEQ multiplex PCR; TCRdb stores just in-frame clones and leaves some out. Counted here are about 100,000 clones, about 80% occurring once; the ten biggest clones make up 4% to 4.5%. Sequences were obtained from peripheral blood. Source of these receptors: a woman between 65 and 79 years old with acute or convalescent COVID-19.

The chain links TRBV4-1 to TRBJ1-6, with D perhaps TRBD1 (5 bases). The germline V and J ends were trimmed by 3 bases and 7 bases, with 10 bases remaining between them. The CDR3 extends over 14 amino acids. Germline-derived CDR1 and CDR2 are MGHRA and YSYEKL. The CDR3 loop is CASSQEPGNSPLHF. The CDR3 DNA sequence: TGCGCCAGCAGCCAGGAACCAGGGAATTCACCCCTCCACTTT.

The chain is built from TRBV6-5 and TRBJ2-5, with D possibly TRBD1 on 6 matching bases. Germline V gene lookup returns CDR1 MNHEY and CDR2 SVGAGI. This CDR3 comprises 15 residues. Deletions cut 0 bases from V and 4 bases from J, with 12 bases between. The CDR3 DNA is TGTGCCAGCAGTTACTCTCCAGGGGTGGGAGAGACCCAGTACTTC. Translating gives CASSYSPGVGETQYF.

The chain carries TRBV2 and TRBJ2-1; 15 nucleotides match TRBD2. The V gene's germline CDR1 is SNHLY and CDR2 FYNNEI. V was clipped by 1 base and J by 8 bases; unmatched bases: 3. The CDR3 covers 16 residues. CDR3 residues: CASSEVGLAGGDEQFF. The CDR3 DNA is TGTGCCAGCAGTGAAGTGGGACTAGCGGGAGGCGATGAGCAGTTCTTC.

This chain joins TRBV6-1 and TRBJ1-2, with 10 bases fitting TRBD1. Trimming cost V 0 bases and J 5 bases; bases outside gene matches: 3. This CDR3 is built from 15 residues. From germline, CDR1 is MNHNS and CDR2 SASEGT. This CDR3 reads CASSEAGTGAYGYTF. The CDR3 DNA is TGTGCCAGCAGTGAAGCCGGGACAGGGGCATATGGCTACACCTTC.

V is TRBV2 and J is TRBJ1-2; D not certain. The CDR3 sequence is 11 residues long. Trimming cost V 6 bases and J 8 bases, with 10 bases left between them. The germline gives CDR1 SNHLY, CDR2 FYNNEI. The CDR3 DNA is TGTGCCAGCAGCCAGTTCGGGGGCTACACCTTC. Translation: CASSQFGGYTF.

The V call is TRBV27, the J call TRBJ2-7; 11 positions agree with TRBD2. V dropped 1 base and J dropped 0; count of bases not matched to a gene: 8. The CDR3 consists of 18 residues. The germline V gene encodes CDR1 MNHEY and CDR2 SMNVEV (reference sequence). The CDR3 sequence is CASSLFSGTSGYSYEQYF. CDR3 coding DNA: TGTGCCAGCAGTTTATTTTCCGGGACTAGCGGATACTCCTACGAGCAGTACTTC.

This clone was seen more than once but under ten times. This sequence joins TRBV19 and TRBJ1-5; tentative D call: TRBD1 (6 bases). Trimming removed 6 bases from V and 0 bases from J, with 12 bases in between. CDR1 and CDR2 from the germline V gene are LNHDA and SQIVND (reference sequence). The CDR3 runs to 15 residues. CDR3 nucleotide sequence: TGTGCCAGTAGCCGCAGGGGTTATAGCAATCAGCCCCAGCATTTT. Its translation: CASSRRGYSNQPQHF.

The rearrangement uses TRBV28 and TRBJ1-1; 9 bases agree with TRBD1. The CDR3 extends over 16 amino acids. Per the germline V gene, CDR1 is MDHEN and CDR2 is SYDVKM. V gave up 5 bases and J gave up 5 bases; unmatched junction bases: 12. DNA for the CDR3: TGTGCCAGCAGTACGCGATGGGGACAGGGAGGGACTGAAGCTTTCTTT. It specifies CASSTRWGQGGTEAFF.

The chain joins TRBV2 to TRBJ1-5, with D maybe TRBD1 (5 bases). This CDR3 is built from 12 residues. Germline V CDR1 and CDR2: SNHLY, FYNNEI. Trimming stripped 6 bases from V and 7 bases from J, with 10 bases between. This CDR3 is CASSDGGQPQHF. CDR3 nucleotides: TGTGCCAGCAGCGACGGGGGGCAGCCCCAGCATTTT.

The chain has TRBV29-1 and TRBJ2-5; 7 positions agree with TRBD1. Germline CDR1 SQVTM, CDR2 ANQGSEA. Trimming took 7 bases from V and 0 from J; bases not matched to a gene: 2. This CDR3 region has 12 residues. The CDR3 region has the DNA TGCAGCGCGGACAGGAACCAAGAGACCCAGTACTTC. Amino acids: CSADRNQETQYF.

This clone was observed a single time. One end of the junction varies from germline; a read error may be responsible. CDR3 sequence: CASTQPQASGNSIYF. The CDR3 DNA follows: TGTGCCAGTACTCAACCCCAGGCTTCTGGAAACTCCATATATTTT. J is TRBJ1-3 and V is TRBV19; no reliable D call. The CDR3 runs to 15 residues. Per germline, CDR1 LNHDA and CDR2 SQIVND (reference sequence).

The V call is TRBV7-2, the J call TRBJ2-6; TRBD1 might be the D (5 bases). CDR1 is SGHTA, CDR2 FQGNSA, per germline. V was shortened by 2 bases and J by 4 bases, with 9 bases between the two germline ends. The CDR3 has 15 amino acids. Written as DNA, the CDR3 is TGTGCCAGCAGCTTACAGGGCACCGGGGCCAACGTCCTGACTTTC. Its protein product is CASSLQGTGANVLTF.

The rearrangement links TRBV6-5 to TRBJ2-3; tentatively, D is TRBD1 (6 bases). The ends were cut back, 5 bases at V and 8 bases at J, with 17 bases in the middle. The CDR3 runs to 14 residues. Germline lookup yields CDR1 MNHEY and CDR2 SVGAGI. The CDR3 here is CASSNRDRTSTQYF. Written as DNA, the CDR3 is TGTGCCAGCAGTAACAGGGACCGAACGAGTACGCAGTATTTT.

V gene TRBV30 combines with J gene TRBJ2-7; tentative D call: TRBD2 (6 bases). With 3 bases removed from V and 3 bases from J, the gap between germline ends came to 6 bases. This CDR3 is 11 amino acids long. The germline gives CDR1 GTSNPN, CDR2 SVGIG (reference sequence). In nucleotides, the CDR3 is TGTGCCTGGAGGGGGGGCTACGAGCAGTACTTC. It yields the protein CAWRGGYEQYF.

The chain joins TRBV5-1 to TRBJ2-1; 7 bases align to TRBD2. This CDR3 spans 16 amino acids. Germline V gene data show CDR1 as SGHRS and CDR2 as YFSETQ. V shed 4 bases and J 6 bases; nucleotides not matched to a gene: 13. The CDR3 DNA follows: TGCGCCAGCAGCCCAATCTCCGGGACTATCGGCAATGAGCAGTTCTTC. Its translation: CASSPISGTIGNEQFF.

The chain has TRBV7-2 and TRBJ1-1; 8 bases match TRBD1. The trim removed 3 bases at V and 5 bases at J, leaving 5 bases unmatched. Germline lookup yields CDR1 SGHTA and CDR2 FQGNSA. The CDR3 covers 14 residues. For the CDR3, the DNA is TGTGCCAGCAGCTTCAGGGGGCTGTTGACTGAAGCTTTCTTT. It translates to CASSFRGLLTEAFF.

V is TRBV11-2 and J is TRBJ1-6; D ambiguous. Germline CDR1 reads SGHAT; CDR2 reads FQNNGV. Trimming took off 1 base at V and 5 bases at J, with 15 bases between the two ends. This CDR3 is built from 17 residues. The CDR3 coding sequence is TGTGCCAGCAGCTTAGGGACCGGGGTTAACGATAATTCACCCCTCCACTTT. It encodes CASSLGTGVNDNSPLHF.

This clone appeared a single time. The chain couples TRBV29-1 to TRBJ2-1; TRBD1 aligns across 7 bases. The ends lost 4 bases at V and 5 bases at J; junction bases unmatched: 5. Germline V lookup: CDR1 SQVTM, CDR2 ANQGSEA. CDR3 length: 13 residues. CDR3 region: CSVAGQVNNEQFF. In DNA form, the CDR3 reads TGCAGCGTTGCCGGACAGGTAAACAATGAGCAGTTCTTC.

The chain is built from TRBV10-2 and TRBJ2-1; D gene uncertain. Trimming removed 3 bases at V and 6 bases at J, with 9 bases between. This CDR3 contains 13 residues. CDR1 and CDR2 (germline): WSHSY, SAAADI. The DNA for the CDR3 is TGCGCCAGCAGTGATCATCGGAGCAATGAGCAGTTCTTC. It encodes CASSDHRSNEQFF.

The chain recombines TRBV4-1 with TRBJ2-5; maybe TRBD2 (6 bases). V was cut by 4 bases and J by 5 bases, with 11 bases left in between. CDR3 size: 13 residues. Germline loops: CDR1 MGHRA, CDR2 YSYEKL. The CDR3, as DNA: TGCGCCAGCAGCCGGGGGGTTTGGGAGACCCAGTACTTC. It codes for CASSRGVWETQYF.

The rearrangement links TRBV3-1 (or the pseudogene TRBV3-2) to TRBJ2-4; TRBD2 is a possible D gene (6 bases). The CDR3 is 14 residues long. Looked up from germline, CDR1 is LGHDT and CDR2 is YNNKEL (reference sequence). V lost 4 bases and J 3 bases, leaving 10 bases between the germline ends. Here the CDR3 DNA reads TGTGCCAGCAGCCGGGGGGACGTCAAAAACATTCAGTACTTC. It specifies CASSRGDVKNIQYF.

The rearrangement links TRBV11-2 to TRBJ1-4; D call uncertain. Per the germline V gene, CDR1 is SGHAT and CDR2 is FQNNGV. This CDR3 contains 16 residues. V dropped 0 bases and J dropped 8 bases, with 16 bases sitting between them. Here the CDR3 DNA reads TGTGCCAGCAGCTTAGATAGATCCGCGAGCAAGGAAAAACTGTTTTTT. This encodes CASSLDRSASKEKLFF.

The rearrangement uses TRBV5-6 and TRBJ2-2; 8 positions match TRBD1. V lost 0 bases, J lost 7 bases, and 8 bases stayed unmatched. Germline CDR1 and CDR2: SGHDT and YYEEEE. The CDR3 contains 16 residues. The CDR3 DNA sequence: TGTGCCAGCAGCTTGGCCAGGACAGGGCGCGGCGGGGAGCTGTTTTTT. This codes for CASSLARTGRGGELFF.

This clone was counted once. V usage is TRBV7-9 and J usage is TRBJ1-6; 8 positions match TRBD1. After removal of 0 bases from V and 6 bases from J, the junction contained 7 bases not matched to a gene. Germline CDR1 SEHNR, CDR2 FQNEAQ (reference sequence). The CDR3 is made up of 17 amino acids. The CDR3 DNA reads TGTGCCAGCAGCTTAGCAACGGGGACAGGAGGTAATTCACCCCTCCACTTT. This translates into CASSLATGTGGNSPLHF.

This chain uses TRBV6-5 with TRBJ2-7, with 7 bases aligning to TRBD2. Unmatched junction bases numbered 11, after V lost 6 bases and J lost 6 bases. Germline CDR1 reads MNHEY; CDR2 reads SVGAGI. The CDR3 consists of 14 residues. CDR3 residues: CASSQRPTSSEQYV. CDR3 DNA sequence: TGTGCCAGCAGCCAACGACCGACTAGCAGCGAGCAGTACGTC.

The genes are TRBV18 and TRBJ1-2; D is perhaps TRBD1 (5 bases). The CDR3 consists of 12 residues. The germline CDR1 and CDR2 sequences are KGHSH and LQKENI. The V gene lost 6 bases and the J gene lost 6 bases, with 11 bases spanning the gap. CDR3 nucleotides: TGTGCCAGCTCCTCGGGAGGGGATGGCTACACCTTC. It translates to CASSSGGDGYTF.